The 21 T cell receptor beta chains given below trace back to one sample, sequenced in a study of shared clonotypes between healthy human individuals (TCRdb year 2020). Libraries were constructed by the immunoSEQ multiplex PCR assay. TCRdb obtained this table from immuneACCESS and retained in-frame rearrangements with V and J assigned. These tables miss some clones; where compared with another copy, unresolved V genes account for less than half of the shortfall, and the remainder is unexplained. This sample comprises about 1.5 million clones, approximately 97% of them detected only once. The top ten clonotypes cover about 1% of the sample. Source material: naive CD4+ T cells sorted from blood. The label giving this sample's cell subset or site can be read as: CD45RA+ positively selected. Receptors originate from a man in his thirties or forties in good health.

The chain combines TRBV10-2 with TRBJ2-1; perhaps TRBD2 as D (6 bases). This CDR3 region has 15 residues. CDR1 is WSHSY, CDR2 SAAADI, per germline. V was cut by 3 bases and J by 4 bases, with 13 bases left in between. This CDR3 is CASSDWQRVYNEQFF. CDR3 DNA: TGCGCCAGCAGTGACTGGCAGCGGGTTTACAATGAGCAGTTCTTC.

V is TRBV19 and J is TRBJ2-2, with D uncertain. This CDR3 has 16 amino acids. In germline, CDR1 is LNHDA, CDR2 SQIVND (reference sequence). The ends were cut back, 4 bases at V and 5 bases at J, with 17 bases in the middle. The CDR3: CASSTPGLPNTGELFF. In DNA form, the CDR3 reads TGTGCCAGTAGTACACCGGGCCTACCTAATACCGGGGAGCTGTTTTTT.

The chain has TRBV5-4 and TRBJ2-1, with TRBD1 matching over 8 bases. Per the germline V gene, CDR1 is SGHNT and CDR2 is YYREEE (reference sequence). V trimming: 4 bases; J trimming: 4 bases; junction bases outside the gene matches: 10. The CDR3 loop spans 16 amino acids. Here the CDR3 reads CASSHKTGASYNEQFF. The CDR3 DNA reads TGTGCCAGCAGCCATAAGACAGGGGCTTCGTACAATGAGCAGTTCTTC.

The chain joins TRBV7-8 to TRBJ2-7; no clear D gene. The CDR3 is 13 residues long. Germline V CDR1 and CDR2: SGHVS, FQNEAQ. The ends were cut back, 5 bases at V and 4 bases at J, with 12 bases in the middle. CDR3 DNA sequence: TGTGCCAGCAGCCCTCTGTTGAGTTACGAGCAGTACTTC. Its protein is CASSPLLSYEQYF.

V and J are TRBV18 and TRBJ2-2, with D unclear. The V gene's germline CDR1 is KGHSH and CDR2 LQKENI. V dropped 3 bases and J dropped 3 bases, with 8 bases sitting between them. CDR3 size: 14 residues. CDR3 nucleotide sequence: TGTGCCAGCTCACCCCCGGCTCACACCGGGGAGCTGTTTTTT. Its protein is CASSPPAHTGELFF.

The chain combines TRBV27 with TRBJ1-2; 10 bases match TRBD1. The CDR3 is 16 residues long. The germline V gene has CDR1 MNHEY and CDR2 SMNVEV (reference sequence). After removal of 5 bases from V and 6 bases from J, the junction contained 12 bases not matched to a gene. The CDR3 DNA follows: TGTGCCAGCAGTGGACAGGGGGATATCATCAGAGATGGCTACACCTTC. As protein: CASSGQGDIIRDGYTF.

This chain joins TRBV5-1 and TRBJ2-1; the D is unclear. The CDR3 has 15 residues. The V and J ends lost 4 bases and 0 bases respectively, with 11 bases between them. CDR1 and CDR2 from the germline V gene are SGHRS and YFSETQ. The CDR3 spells CASSAATVSYNEQFF. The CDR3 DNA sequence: TGCGCCAGCAGCGCGGCCACAGTCTCCTACAATGAGCAGTTCTTC.

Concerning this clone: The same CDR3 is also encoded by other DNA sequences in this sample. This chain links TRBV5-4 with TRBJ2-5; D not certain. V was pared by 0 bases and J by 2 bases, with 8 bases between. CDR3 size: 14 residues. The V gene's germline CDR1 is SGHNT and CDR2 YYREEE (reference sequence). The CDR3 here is CASSLGGRQETQYF. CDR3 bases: TGTGCCAGCAGCTTGGGGGGTCGGCAAGAGACCCAGTACTTC.

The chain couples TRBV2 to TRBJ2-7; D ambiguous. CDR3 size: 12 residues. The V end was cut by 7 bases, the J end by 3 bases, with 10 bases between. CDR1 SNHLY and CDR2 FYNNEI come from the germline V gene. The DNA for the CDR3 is TGTGCCAGCATGCGATCTGACTACGAGCAGTACTTC. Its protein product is CASMRSDYEQYF.

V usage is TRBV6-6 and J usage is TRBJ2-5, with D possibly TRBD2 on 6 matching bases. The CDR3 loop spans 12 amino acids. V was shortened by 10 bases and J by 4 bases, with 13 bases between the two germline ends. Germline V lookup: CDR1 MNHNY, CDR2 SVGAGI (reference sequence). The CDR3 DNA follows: TGTGCCACCTGGAGGGTCGGAGAGACCCAGTACTTC. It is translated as CATWRVGETQYF.

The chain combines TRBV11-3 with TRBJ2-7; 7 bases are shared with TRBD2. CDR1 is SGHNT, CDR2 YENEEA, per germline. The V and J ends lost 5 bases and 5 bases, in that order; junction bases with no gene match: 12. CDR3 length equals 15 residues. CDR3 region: CASSRELASSHEQYF. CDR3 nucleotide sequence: TGTGCCAGCAGCCGAGAACTAGCGTCAAGCCACGAGCAGTACTTC. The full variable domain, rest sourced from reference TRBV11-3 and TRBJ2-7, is EAGVVQSPRYKIIEKKQPVAFWCNPISGHNTLYWYLQNLGQGPELLIRYENEEAVDDSQLPKDRFSAERLKGVDSTLKIQPAELGDSAVYLCASSRELASSHEQYFGPGTRLTVT.

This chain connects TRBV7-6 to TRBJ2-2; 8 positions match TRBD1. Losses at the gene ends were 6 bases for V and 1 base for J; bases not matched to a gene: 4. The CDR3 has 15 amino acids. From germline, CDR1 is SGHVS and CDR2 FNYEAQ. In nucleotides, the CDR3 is TGTGCCAGCAGTTATGGACAGGGGAACACCGGGGAGCTGTTTTTT. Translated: CASSYGQGNTGELFF.

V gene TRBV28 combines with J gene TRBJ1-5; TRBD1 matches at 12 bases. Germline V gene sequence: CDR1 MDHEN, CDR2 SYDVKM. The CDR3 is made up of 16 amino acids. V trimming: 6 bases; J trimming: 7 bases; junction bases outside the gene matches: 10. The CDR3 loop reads CASSPHVGQGAQPQHF. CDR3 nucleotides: TGTGCCAGCAGCCCCCATGTGGGACAGGGGGCCCAGCCCCAGCATTTT.

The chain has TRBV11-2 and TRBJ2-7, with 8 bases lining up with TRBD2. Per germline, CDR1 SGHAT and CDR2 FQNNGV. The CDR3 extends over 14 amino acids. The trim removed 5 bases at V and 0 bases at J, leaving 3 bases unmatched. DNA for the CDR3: TGTGCCAGCAGCGATAGCGGGACCTCCTACGAGCAGTACTTC. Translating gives CASSDSGTSYEQYF.

CDR3 nucleotides: TGTGCCAGCAGTCCAACAGGGGATGGTGTGAACACTGAAGCTTTCTTT. Its protein is CASSPTGDGVNTEAFF. The rearrangement links TRBV7-9 to TRBJ1-1; 7 bases fit TRBD1. The length of the CDR3 is 16 residues. Germline V gene lookup returns CDR1 SEHNR and CDR2 FQNEAQ (reference sequence). The ends lost 6 bases at V and 0 bases at J; junction bases unmatched: 10.

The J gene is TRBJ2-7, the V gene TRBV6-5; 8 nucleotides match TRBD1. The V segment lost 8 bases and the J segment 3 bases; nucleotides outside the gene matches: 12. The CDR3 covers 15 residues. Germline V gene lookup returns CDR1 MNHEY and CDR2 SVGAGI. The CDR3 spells CASGKRQGSIYEQYF. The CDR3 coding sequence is TGTGCCAGCGGTAAGAGACAGGGGAGTATCTACGAGCAGTACTTC.

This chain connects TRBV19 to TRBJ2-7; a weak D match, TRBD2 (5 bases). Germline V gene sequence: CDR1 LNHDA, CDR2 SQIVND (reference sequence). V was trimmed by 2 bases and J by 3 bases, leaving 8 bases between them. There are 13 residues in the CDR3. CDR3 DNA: TGTGCCAGTAGTATAACCGGGAACTACGAGCAGTACTTC. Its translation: CASSITGNYEQYF.

For the CDR3, the DNA is TGTGCCAGCAGCTTGCAACAGGGGAACACCGGGGAGCTGTTTTTT. Protein product: CASSLQQGNTGELFF. The chain joins TRBV5-4 to TRBJ2-2, with D tentatively TRBD1 (6 bases). Trimming removed 1 base at V and 1 base at J, with 8 bases between. The CDR3 length is 15 residues. Germline CDR1 and CDR2: SGHNT and YYREEE (reference sequence).

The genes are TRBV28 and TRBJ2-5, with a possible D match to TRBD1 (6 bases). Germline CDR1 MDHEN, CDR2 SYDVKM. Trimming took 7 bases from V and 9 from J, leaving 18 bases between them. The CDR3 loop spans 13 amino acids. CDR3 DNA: TGTGCCAGCACTATTCAGGGGTACTACCCCCAGTACTTC. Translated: CASTIQGYYPQYF.

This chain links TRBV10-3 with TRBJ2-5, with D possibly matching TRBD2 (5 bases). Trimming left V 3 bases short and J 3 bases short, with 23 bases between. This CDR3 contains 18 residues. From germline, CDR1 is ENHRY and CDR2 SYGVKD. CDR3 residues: CAISDNNLAAVSEETQYF. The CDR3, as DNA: TGTGCCATCAGTGATAATAATCTAGCCGCCGTATCAGAAGAGACCCAGTACTTC.

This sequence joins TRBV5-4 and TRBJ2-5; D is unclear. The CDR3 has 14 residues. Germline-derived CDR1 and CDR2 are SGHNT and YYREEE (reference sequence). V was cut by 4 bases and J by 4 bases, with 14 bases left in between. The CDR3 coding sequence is TGTGCCAGCAGCCTGACTGTGTTGGGAGAGACCCAGTACTTC. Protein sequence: CASSLTVLGETQYF. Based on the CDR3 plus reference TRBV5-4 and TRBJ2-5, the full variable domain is ETGVTQSPTHLIKTRGQQVTLRCSSQSGHNTVSWYQQALGQGPQFIFQYYREEENGRGNFPPRFSGLQFPNYSSELNVNALELDDSALYLCASSLTVLGETQYFGPGTRLLVL.